A selection of T cell receptor beta chains follows, all from one sample in a study of CD8+ T cells in alopecia areata. The protocol was immunoSEQ multiplex PCR, while the TCRdb copy is restricted to in-frame clones and leaves out a portion. The sample lists approximately 210,000 clones; approximately 45% were seen once. The source was CD4+ T cells sorted from blood, collected at approximately week 36, from a patient treated with tofacitinib. Source of these receptors: a human donor with alopecia areata. The CDR3 runs from the conserved cysteine through the conserved F or W. D genes are given only for firm matches. The size of a clone is reported for some rows only, either as once, few or many, or as a class for expanded clones.

.,.,TRBJ2-1,TRBV14,CASSQEKLARYEQFF,TGTGCCAGCAGCCAAGAAAAGCTAGCTAGGTATGAGCAGTTCTTC
.,few,TRBJ1-2,TRBV5-1,CASSDWTSYGYTF,TGCGCCAGCAGCGACTGGACTAGCTATGGCTACACCTTC
TRBD2,.,TRBJ2-3,TRBV30,CAWSALAESTDTQYF,TGTGCCTGGAGTGCCCTAGCGGAGAGCACAGATACGCAGTATTTT
.,.,TRBJ2-1,TRBV13,CASSLDLMVHEQFF,TGTGCCAGCAGCTTGGATCTAATGGTACATGAGCAGTTCTTC
.,.,TRBJ1-5,TRBV9,CASSVGDNSNQPQHF,TGTGCCAGCAGCGTAGGGGACAATAGCAATCAGCCCCAGCATTTT
.,.,TRBJ1-1,TRBV27,CASSLSSGLRGERIEAFF,TGTGCCAGCAGTTTATCGAGCGGCCTAAGGGGGGAACGGATTGAAGCTTTCTTT
TRBD1,.,TRBJ1-4,TRBV5-1,CASRLIPGQGDKLFF,TGCGCCAGCAGGTTAATACCGGGACAGGGGGATAAACTGTTTTTT
TRBD1,few,TRBJ2-1,TRBV7-2,CASSIQGGTYNEQFF,TGTGCCAGCAGCATACAGGGGGGAACCTACAATGAGCAGTTCTTC
.,.,TRBJ1-5,TRBV6-1,CASSEEMSRGQPQHF,TGTGCCAGCAGTGAAGAAATGAGTAGGGGCCAGCCCCAGCATTTT
.,.,TRBJ2-5,TRBV30,CAWTGKQGNLRETQYF,TGTGCCTGGACAGGGAAACAAGGGAATTTACGAGAGACCCAGTACTTC
TRBD2,.,TRBJ2-7,TRBV15,CATSRDGGLAGVEKRYEQYF,TGTGCCACCAGCAGAGATGGGGGACTAGCGGGAGTAGAGAAGAGGTACGAGCAGTACTTC
.,.,TRBJ2-7,TRBV29-1,CSVERRNPYEQYF,TGCAGCGTTGAGCGCAGGAACCCCTACGAGCAGTACTTC
TRBD1,few,TRBJ1-1,TRBV30,CAWSLGTANTEAFF,TGTGCCTGGAGTTTAGGGACAGCGAACACTGAAGCTTTCTTT
TRBD2,.,TRBJ2-1,TRBV29-1,CSVRLAGEQFF,TGCAGCGTTAGACTAGCGGGGGAGCAGTTCTTC
.,.,TRBJ2-5,TRBV11-2,CASSSNLLAETQYF,TGTGCCAGCAGTTCCAACCTGCTAGCGGAGACCCAGTACTTC
TRBD2,.,TRBJ2-7,TRBV27,CASSRQGGSGSTYEQYF,TGTGCCAGCAGCCGGCAAGGGGGAAGCGGGAGTACCTACGAGCAGTACTTC
.,.,TRBJ2-7,TRBV7-9,CASSLAQGRNEQYF,TGTGCCAGCAGCTTAGCACAGGGTCGGAACGAGCAGTACTTC
.,.,TRBJ2-1,TRBV4-1,CASSQGSRYNEQFF,TGCGCCAGCAGCCAAGGTAGTCGGTACAATGAGCAGTTCTTC
.,.,TRBJ2-1,TRBV5-1,CASSWLGGENNEQFF,TGCGCCAGCAGCTGGCTTGGGGGTGAAAACAATGAGCAGTTCTTC
TRBD2,.,TRBJ2-7,TRBV7-6,CASSKTSVYEQYF,TGTGCCAGCAGCAAGACTAGCGTCTACGAGCAGTACTTC
.,.,TRBJ2-7,TRBV4-3,CASSQGPGAGSYEQYF,TGCGCCAGCAGCCAAGGTCCCGGTGCCGGGTCCTACGAGCAGTACTTC
TRBD1,few,TRBJ2-7,TRBV5-1,CASSLVPGTGKDEQYF,TGCGCCAGCAGTTTAGTTCCCGGGACAGGAAAAGACGAGCAGTACTTC
TRBD1,.,TRBJ1-5,TRBV4-2,CASSPREMTGGDQPQHF,TGTGCCAGCAGCCCGCGCGAGATGACAGGGGGCGATCAGCCCCAGCATTTT
.,.,TRBJ2-7,TRBV9,CASSAGGSYEQYF,TGTGCCAGCAGCGCAGGAGGTTCCTACGAGCAGTACTTC
TRBD1,.,TRBJ2-7,TRBV29-1,CSVYEQGAEYEQYF,TGCAGCGTGTACGAACAGGGGGCGGAATACGAGCAGTACTTC
TRBD1,.,TRBJ1-2,TRBV10-2,CASSGTGGDGYTF,TGCGCCAGCAGCGGGACAGGGGGCGATGGCTACACCTTC
TRBD1,few,TRBJ1-2,TRBV30,CAWSTADRANYGYTF,TGTGCCTGGAGTACCGCGGACAGGGCTAACTATGGCTACACCTTC
.,.,TRBJ2-3,TRBV30,CAWSMPGSRTDTQYF,TGTGCCTGGAGTATGCCGGGATCCCGCACAGATACGCAGTATTTT
.,.,TRBJ1-2,TRBV6-5,CASSVLTGGGYGYTF,TGTGCCAGCAGTGTACTGACAGGAGGTGGCTATGGCTACACCTTC
.,few,TRBJ2-3,TRBV9,CASRADQGYGTQYF,TGTGCCAGCAGAGCTGACCAAGGGTACGGTACGCAGTATTTT
.,.,TRBJ2-7,TRBV7-2,CASSRSLREQYF,TGTGCCAGCAGCCGGTCCTTGAGGGAGCAGTACTTC
.,few,TRBJ2-1,TRBV29-1,CSARGDYNEQFF,TGCAGCGCCCGAGGGGACTACAATGAGCAGTTCTTC
.,.,TRBJ2-5,TRBV30,CAWSGAGETQYF,TGTGCCTGGAGTGGGGCCGGAGAGACCCAGTACTTC
.,.,TRBJ2-7,TRBV27,CASRSRTENYEQYF,TGTGCCAGCAGATCGCGGACTGAGAACTACGAGCAGTACTTC
.,.,TRBJ2-1,TRBV5-1,CASSLRVSEIYNEQFF,TGCGCCAGCAGCTTGAGGGTCTCGGAGATCTACAATGAGCAGTTCTTC
TRBD2,.,TRBJ2-6,TRBV25-1,CASSIASGLGRANVLTF,TGTGCCAGCAGTATCGCTAGCGGGCTGGGTAGGGCCAACGTCCTGACTTTC
.,few,TRBJ2-5,TRBV7-9,CASSTGRETQYF,TGTGCCAGCAGCACAGGGAGGGAGACCCAGTACTTC
.,.,TRBJ2-3,TRBV4-1,CASSQPQYSDTQYF,TGCGCCAGCAGCCAACCCCAGTATTCGGATACGCAGTATTTT
.,few,TRBJ2-3,TRBV29-1,CSALPGDTQYF,TGCAGCGCCCTCCCGGGAGATACGCAGTATTTT
TRBD1,.,TRBJ2-3,TRBV14,CASSQETGGALSTDTQYF,TGTGCCAGCAGCCAAGAAACAGGGGGCGCTTTGAGCACAGATACGCAGTATTTT
.,.,TRBJ2-6,TRBV15,CATARSGLGANVLTF,TGTGCCACCGCCAGGTCGGGTTTAGGGGCCAACGTCCTGACTTTC
.,.,TRBJ2-7,TRBV29-1,CSGATGRTYEQYF,TGCAGCGGCGCGACAGGGAGGACTTACGAGCAGTACTTC
.,.,TRBJ2-3,TRBV29-1,CSGGTARGTQYF,TGCAGCGGTGGAACGGCCCGGGGGACGCAGTATTTT
TRBD2,few,TRBJ2-6,TRBV27,CASRTGGGANVLTF,TGTGCCAGCAGGACGGGAGGTGGGGCCAACGTCCTGACTTTC
.,.,TRBJ1-5,TRBV9,CASSADPMQPQHF,TGTGCCAGCAGCGCTGACCCGATGCAGCCCCAGCATTTT
.,.,TRBJ2-4,TRBV7-2,CASSLGWGIGENIQYF,TGTGCCAGCAGCTTAGGGTGGGGAATTGGTGAAAACATTCAGTACTTC
.,.,TRBJ2-7,TRBV9,CASSVGPGGAGPTEQYF,TGTGCCAGCAGCGTGGGGCCAGGAGGAGCGGGCCCGACTGAGCAGTACTTC
.,.,TRBJ2-3,TRBV6-4,CASSIGGGSADTQYF,TGTGCCAGCAGTATCGGAGGGGGGAGCGCAGATACGCAGTATTTT
.,.,TRBJ1-4,TRBV27,CASSLRGVGKLFF,TGTGCCAGCAGTTTAAGGGGGGTTGGAAAACTGTTTTTT
TRBD1,.,TRBJ1-5,TRBV4-2,CASSEEQGKPQHF,TGTGCCAGCAGCGAGGAACAGGGGAAGCCCCAGCATTTT
.,.,TRBJ2-2,TRBV30,CAWRTGYTGELFF,TGTGCCTGGAGAACAGGGTACACCGGGGAGCTGTTTTTT
.,few,TRBJ2-3,TRBV29-1,CSVEDQGFTQYF,TGCAGCGTTGAAGATCAAGGGTTTACGCAGTATTTT
.,.,TRBJ2-3,TRBV29-1,CSALEGGTDTQYF,TGCAGCGCCCTGGAGGGCGGGACAGATACGCAGTATTTT
TRBD2,.,TRBJ2-5,TRBV4-1,CASSQAPGGAGQETQYF,TGCGCCAGCAGCCAAGCCCCGGGGGGGGCAGGCCAAGAGACCCAGTACTTC
.,few,TRBJ2-1,TRBV7-3,CASSLNGREFEQFF,TGTGCCAGCAGCTTAAATGGTAGAGAATTTGAGCAGTTCTTC